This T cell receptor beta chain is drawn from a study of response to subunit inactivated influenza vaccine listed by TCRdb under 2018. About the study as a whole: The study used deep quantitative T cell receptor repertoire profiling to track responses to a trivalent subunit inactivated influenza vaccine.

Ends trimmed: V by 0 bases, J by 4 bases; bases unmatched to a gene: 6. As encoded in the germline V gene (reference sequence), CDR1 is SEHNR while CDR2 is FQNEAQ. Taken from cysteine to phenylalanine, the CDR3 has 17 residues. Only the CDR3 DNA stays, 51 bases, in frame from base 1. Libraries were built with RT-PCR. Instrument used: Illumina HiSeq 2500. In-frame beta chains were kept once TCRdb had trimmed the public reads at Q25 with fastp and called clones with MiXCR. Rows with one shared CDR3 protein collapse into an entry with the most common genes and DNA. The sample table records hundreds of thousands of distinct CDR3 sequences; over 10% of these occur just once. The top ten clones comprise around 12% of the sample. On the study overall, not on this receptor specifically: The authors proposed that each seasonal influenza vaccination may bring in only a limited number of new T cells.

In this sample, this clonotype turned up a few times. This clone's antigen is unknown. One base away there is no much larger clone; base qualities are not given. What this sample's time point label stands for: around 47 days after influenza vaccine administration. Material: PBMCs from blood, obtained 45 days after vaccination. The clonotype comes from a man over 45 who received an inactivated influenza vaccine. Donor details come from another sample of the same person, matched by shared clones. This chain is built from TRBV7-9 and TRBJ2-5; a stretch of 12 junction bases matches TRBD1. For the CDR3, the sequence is CASSLALRDRGPETQYF. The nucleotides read TGTGCCAGCAGCTTAGCGCTAAGGGACAGGGGGCCAGAGACCCAGTACTTC. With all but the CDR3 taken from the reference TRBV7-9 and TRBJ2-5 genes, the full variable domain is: DTGVSQNPRHKITKRGQNVTFRCDPISEHNRLYWYRQTLGQGPEFLTYFQNEAQLEKSRLLSDRFSAERPKGSFSTLEIQRTEQGDSAMYLCASSLALRDRGPETQYFGPGTRLLVL.